These 3 T cell receptor beta chains originate from one sample sequenced in a study of cytomegalovirus exposure and HLA in healthy donors (TCRdb year 2017). Libraries came from the immunoSEQ multiplex PCR assay. For the multiplex PCR, a mixture combining 60 forward primers for TCR Vbeta segments and 13 reverse primers for TCR Jbeta segments was used. This is the immuneACCESS table as TCRdb keeps it, with only in-frame sequences that have V and J called. A part of the clones is gone; compared with another copy, unresolved V genes explain less than half, and the rest is unexplained. This sample gives some 180,000 clones in total; roughly 80% of them show up just once. The top ten clonotypes cover about 1.3% of the sample. Sequenced material: PBMCs. These TCRs come from a girl aged 10 to 17 in good health and CMV-seropositive.

As to this clone: The same CDR3 also results from other DNA sequences found in this sample. The J gene is TRBJ1-2, the V gene TRBV6-5, with 9 bases fitting TRBD1. V lost 6 bases and J lost 4; bases outside the gene matches: 6. Germline V gene data show CDR1 as MNHEY and CDR2 as SVGAGI. There are 14 residues in the CDR3. The CDR3 reads CASSSPTGGYGYTF. The CDR3 DNA is TGTGCCAGCAGCTCTCCGACAGGGGGCTATGGCTACACCTTC.

This rearrangement joins TRBV4-1 to TRBJ2-1; 7 positions match TRBD2. In germline, CDR1 is MGHRA, CDR2 YSYEKL. Losses at the gene ends were 0 bases for V and 5 bases for J; bases not matched to a gene: 10. The CDR3 consists of 17 residues. As DNA, the CDR3 is TGCGCCAGCAGCCAAGAATTGGGGGGAGGGCCCAACAATGAGCAGTTCTTC. This sequence encodes CASSQELGGGPNNEQFF.

V gene TRBV29-1 combines with J gene TRBJ2-3; 7 bases agree with TRBD1. Trimming took 4 bases from V and 3 from J; bases not matched to a gene: 7. The CDR3 runs 14 residues. Per germline, CDR1 SQVTM and CDR2 ANQGSEA. The CDR3 protein is CSVVAGGTTDTQYF. The CDR3 DNA sequence: TGCAGCGTTGTGGCAGGGGGAACAACAGATACGCAGTATTTT.